The 14 T cell receptor beta chains below all came from one sample that was sequenced in a study of CD8 T cells in Susac syndrome. The RNA, about 0.5 to 1 ug, was put through reverse transcription using random hexamers. TCRdb recomputed calls from the immunoSEQ multiplex PCR reads with MiXCR, one row per CDR3 protein. The repertoire consists of 250,000 to 300,000 distinct CDR3 sequences, with about 88% occurring once and the leading ten covering approximately 0.2%. Sequencing was done on a sample of CD8+ T cells from PBMCs. The receptors were sampled from a human donor with multiple sclerosis.

The V gene is TRBV7-6, the J gene TRBJ2-6, with 10 bases fitting TRBD1. CDR3 length: 20 residues. Germline V gives CDR1 SGHVS, CDR2 FNYEAQ. V lost 5 bases, J lost 0 bases, and 13 bases stayed unmatched. The CDR3 loop is CASSPTPPTGGYSGANVLTF. Here the CDR3 DNA reads TGTGCCAGCAGCCCTACCCCTCCGACAGGGGGCTACTCTGGGGCCAACGTCCTGACTTTC. Drawing the rest from reference TRBV7-6 and TRBJ2-6, the complete variable domain is GAGVSQSPRYKVTKRGQDVALRCDPISGHVSLYWYRQALGQGPEFLTYFNYEAQQDKSGLPNDRFSAERPEGSISTLTIQRTEQRDSAMYRCASSPTPPTGGYSGANVLTFGAGSRLTVL.

V is TRBV7-2 and J is TRBJ2-5, with D unresolved. The CDR3 contains 15 residues. Germline CDR1 and CDR2: SGHTA and FQGNSA. V dropped 1 base and J dropped 2 bases, with 11 bases sitting between them. The CDR3 bases are TGTGCCAGCAGCTTAGGGACCTTAAATCAAGAGACCCAGTACTTC. It translates to CASSLGTLNQETQYF.

The genes are TRBV4-3 and TRBJ2-5; 7 bases fit TRBD2. V gave up 4 bases and J gave up 1 base; unmatched junction bases: 6. In germline, CDR1 is LGHNA, CDR2 YSLEER. CDR3 length equals 15 residues. DNA for the CDR3: TGCGCCAGCAGCCGGGCCCCTAGCGGCCAAGAGACCCAGTACTTC. Translation: CASSRAPSGQETQYF.

The chain links TRBV19 to TRBJ2-1; D unresolved. Trimming removed 1 base from V and 5 bases from J, with 12 bases in between. The CDR3 length is 15 residues. Germline assignment: CDR1 LNHDA and CDR2 SQIVND (reference sequence). CDR3 nucleotides: TGTGCCAGTAGTATAGTTCTGGCATCCCACAATGAGCAGTTCTTC. It is translated as CASSIVLASHNEQFF.

V gene TRBV7-6 combines with J gene TRBJ2-3; maybe TRBD1 (5 bases). Per the germline V gene, CDR1 is SGHVS and CDR2 is FNYEAQ. The CDR3 contains 13 residues. Trimming cost V 4 bases and J 4 bases, with 9 bases left between them. CDR3 nucleotide sequence: TGTGCCAGCAGCTACCGACAGCCAGATACGCAGTATTTT. Translating it yields CASSYRQPDTQYF.

V usage is TRBV27 and J usage is TRBJ2-1, with 13 positions matching TRBD2. J was trimmed by 10 bases and V by 6 bases; bases with no gene match: 12. From germline, CDR1 is MNHEY and CDR2 SMNVEV (reference sequence). The length of the CDR3 is 16 residues. CDR3 in amino acids: CASSPLLAGGPGEQFF. The CDR3 DNA is TGTGCCAGCAGCCCCCTACTAGCGGGGGGGCCAGGGGAGCAGTTCTTC.

This clonotype was counted a single time. The chain uses TRBV7-2 and TRBJ2-3; 9 bases fit TRBD2. Losses at the gene ends were 1 base for V and 3 bases for J; bases not matched to a gene: 5. Germline assignment: CDR1 SGHTA and CDR2 FQGNSA. The CDR3 consists of 16 residues. The CDR3 protein is CASSLVAGGGTDTQYF. The CDR3, as DNA: TGTGCCAGCAGCTTAGTGGCGGGAGGGGGGACAGATACGCAGTATTTT.

The rearrangement uses TRBV6-5 and TRBJ1-2; 11 nucleotides match TRBD1. Looked up from germline, CDR1 is MNHEY and CDR2 is SVGAGI. Unmatched junction bases numbered 4, after V lost 1 base and J lost 6 bases. This CDR3 region has 15 residues. The CDR3 DNA reads TGTGCCAGCAGTTACTGGGGGACAGGGGGAGATGGCTACACCTTC. Its protein product is CASSYWGTGGDGYTF.

The V gene is TRBV12-5, the J gene TRBJ1-1; tentatively, D is TRBD1 (5 bases). The V gene's germline CDR1 is LGHNT and CDR2 FRNRAP. This CDR3 is 11 amino acids long. Between the trimmed V and J ends, which lost 0 bases and 10 bases, there was a span of 6 bases. The CDR3 coding sequence is TGTGCTAGTGGTTTGGTAAGGGGAGCTTTCTTT. Translation gives CASGLVRGAFF.

This clonotype was seen only once. J is TRBJ2-7 and V is TRBV6-7, with 8 nucleotides matching TRBD2. TRBV6-7 is treated as an ORF (open reading frame) with a function not yet certain. V shed 5 bases and J 0 bases; nucleotides not matched to a gene: 15. The length of the CDR3 is 18 residues. The CDR3 protein is CASSPLPGGPVRSYEQYF. CDR3 bases: TGTGCCAGCAGTCCCCTACCGGGGGGGCCGGTCCGCTCCTACGAGCAGTACTTC.

This clonotype showed up just a few times. The V gene is TRBV4-3, the J gene TRBJ2-3; weak D call: TRBD2 (6 bases). Germline V gene lookup returns CDR1 LGHNA and CDR2 YSLEER. Trimming took off 1 base at V and 6 bases at J, with 17 bases between the two ends. The CDR3 has 16 residues. The CDR3 nucleotides are TGCGCCAGCAGCCAAGCGGAGGGCGGAGGGTCGGATACGCAGTATTTT. This gives the protein CASSQAEGGGSDTQYF.

This clonotype was seen more than once but under ten times. V gene TRBV19 combines with J gene TRBJ2-1; 10 bases match TRBD2. The CDR3 is 15 amino acids. CDR1 and CDR2 (germline): LNHDA, SQIVND (reference sequence). The V gene end was trimmed by 4 bases and the J gene end by 4 bases; junction bases not matched to a gene: 4. The CDR3 is CASSTGTSAYNEQFF. The CDR3 DNA reads as TGTGCCAGTAGTACCGGGACTAGCGCTTACAATGAGCAGTTCTTC.

This clonotype has a handful of counts. CDR3 bases: TGTGCCAGCAGCTCCGGGACAGGGGAATCAGATACGCAGTATTTT. It is translated as CASSSGTGESDTQYF. The chain recombines TRBV6-1 with TRBJ2-3; 10 bases fit TRBD1. Germline-derived CDR1 and CDR2 are MNHNS and SASEGT. The CDR3 sequence is 15 residues long. J lost 4 bases, V lost 6 bases, and 7 bases had no gene match.

This chain uses TRBV6-2 or TRBV6-3 with TRBJ2-7; D perhaps matches TRBD2 (6 bases). The germline V and J ends were trimmed by 2 bases and 3 bases, with 17 bases remaining between them. There are 16 residues in the CDR3. Germline V CDR1 and CDR2: MNHEY, SVGEGT. The CDR3 DNA follows: TGTGCCAGCAGTTACGGAGGGGCCGCGGTTGGCTACGAGCAGTACTTC. Protein: CASSYGGAAVGYEQYF.